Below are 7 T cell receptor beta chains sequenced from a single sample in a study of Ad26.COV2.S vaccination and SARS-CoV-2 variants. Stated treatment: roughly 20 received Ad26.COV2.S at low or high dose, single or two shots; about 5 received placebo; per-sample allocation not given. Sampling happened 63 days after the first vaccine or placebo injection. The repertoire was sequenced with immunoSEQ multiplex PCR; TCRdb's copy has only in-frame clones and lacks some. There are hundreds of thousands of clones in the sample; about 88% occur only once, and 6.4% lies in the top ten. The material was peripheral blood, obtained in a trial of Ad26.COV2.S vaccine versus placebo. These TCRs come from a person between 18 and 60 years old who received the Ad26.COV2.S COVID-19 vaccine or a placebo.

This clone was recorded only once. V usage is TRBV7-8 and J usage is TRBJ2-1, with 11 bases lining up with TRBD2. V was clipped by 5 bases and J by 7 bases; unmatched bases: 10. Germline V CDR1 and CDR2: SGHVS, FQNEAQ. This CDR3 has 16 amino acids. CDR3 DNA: TGTGCCAGCAGCGCAATACTAGCGGGAGTGGGAAATGAGCAGTTCTTC. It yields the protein CASSAILAGVGNEQFF.

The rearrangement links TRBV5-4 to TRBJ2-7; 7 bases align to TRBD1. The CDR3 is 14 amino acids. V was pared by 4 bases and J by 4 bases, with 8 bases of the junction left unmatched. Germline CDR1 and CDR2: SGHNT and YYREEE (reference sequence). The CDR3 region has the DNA TGTGCCAGCAGCAGCCGGGACAGTACTTACGAGCAGTACTTC. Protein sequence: CASSSRDSTYEQYF.

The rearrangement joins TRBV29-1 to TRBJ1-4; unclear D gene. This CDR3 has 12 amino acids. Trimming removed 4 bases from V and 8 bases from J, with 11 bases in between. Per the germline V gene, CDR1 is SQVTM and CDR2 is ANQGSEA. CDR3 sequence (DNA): TGCAGCGTTGCAATAGAAGCGGAAAAACTGTTTTTT. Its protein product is CSVAIEAEKLFF.

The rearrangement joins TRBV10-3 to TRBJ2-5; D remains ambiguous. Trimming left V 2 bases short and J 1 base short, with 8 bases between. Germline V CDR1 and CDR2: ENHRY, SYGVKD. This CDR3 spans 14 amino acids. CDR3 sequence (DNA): TGTGCCATCAGTGAGACAGACCTCCAAGAGACCCAGTACTTC. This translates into CAISETDLQETQYF.

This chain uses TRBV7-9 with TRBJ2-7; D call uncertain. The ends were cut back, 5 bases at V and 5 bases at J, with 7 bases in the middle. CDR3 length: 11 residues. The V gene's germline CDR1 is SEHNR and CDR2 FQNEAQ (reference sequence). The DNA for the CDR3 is TGTGCCAGCAGCCTAAGGCACGAGCAGTACTTC. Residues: CASSLRHEQYF.

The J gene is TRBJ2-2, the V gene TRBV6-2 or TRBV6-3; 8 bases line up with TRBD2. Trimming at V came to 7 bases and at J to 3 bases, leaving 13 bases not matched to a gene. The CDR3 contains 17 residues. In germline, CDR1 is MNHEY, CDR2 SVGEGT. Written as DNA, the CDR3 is TGTGCCAGCATCCCCCGAGCGGGGGCCCCCCACACCGGGGAGCTGTTTTTT. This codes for CASIPRAGAPHTGELFF.

This CDR3 reads CASSRGDYEPQHF. The CDR3 nucleotides are TGTGCCAGCAGCAGAGGGGATTATGAGCCCCAGCATTTT. The rearrangement joins TRBV5-5 to TRBJ1-5, with D possibly being TRBD1 (5 bases). V lost 4 bases, J lost 8 bases, and 13 bases lay in between. The CDR3 extends over 13 amino acids. Germline values: CDR1 SGHKS, CDR2 YYEKEE (reference sequence).